This T cell receptor beta chain derives from a study of neoadjuvant anti-PD-1 for oral cavity cancer (dated by TCRdb to the early 2020s). A note on the overall study: Before curative-intent surgical resection, most patients were given three to four biweekly doses of nivolumab at 3 mg/kg. A fourth nivolumab dose was given around day 43 to patients without progression, and definitive surgical resection was performed in those patients on days 50-56. Responders were defined as patients with complete response, partial response or stable disease by RECIST 1.1; non-responders were defined as patients with progression. The parent correlative cohort included 11 to 13 patients, with an approximately 30% response rate. What the research found in general, with its limitations: After neoadjuvant nivolumab, T cell clonality (Gini index) in PBMCs was significantly higher in non-responders than in responders. Higher pretreatment blood Treg/Th17 ratios correlated with both higher pretreatment blood TCRbeta clonality and lower post-treatment tumor TCRbeta clonality. Only a few patients per response group were included in the TCR analyses, and larger cohorts for validation were called for by the authors.

The CDR3, from cysteine to phenylalanine, totals 14 residues. Solely the CDR3 DNA is kept, with 42 bases framed from the first base. Relative to germline, V is missing 6 bases and J is missing 2 bases, with 4 bases of the junction outside any gene match. The germline V gene encodes CDR1 LNHDA and CDR2 SQIVND (reference sequence). This clone is a singleton in its sample. Its antigen target is currently unknown. Per-base qualities were not stored, and no clone one base away is much larger. This specimen's time point label, per the study, means: after neoadjuvant nivolumab, at surgical resection. Patients were newly diagnosed with stage II-IVA oral cavity squamous cell carcinoma and had received no prior systemic or radiation treatment. Everyone in the cohort had locally advanced, HPV-negative oral cavity squamous cell carcinoma. No culture maintenance or expansion was done, as the peripheral blood mononuclear cells went straight to analysis. Samples were obtained from a longitudinal correlative study of a single-arm phase II trial of neoadjuvant nivolumab in oral cavity squamous cell carcinoma. Subject-matched pre- and post-treatment PBMCs and tumors from three responders and three non-responders were subjected to genomic DNA-based TCRbeta sequencing. Peripheral blood mononuclear cells were collected before nivolumab treatment and were collected again after treatment, at the time of surgery. The Maxwell RSC DNA from Cells kit was used to isolate genomic DNA from PBMCs.

For deep sequencing, PBMC libraries mostly used approximately 500 ng of input genomic DNA, with six replicates for each sample. Following the manufacturer's instructions, the team built TCRbeta libraries using the immunoSEQ hsTCRbeta kit. Sequencing of the completed libraries took place using an Illumina NovaSeq 6000 S4 flow cell after they had been pooled to around 3 nM. Per the source publication's procedure: Raw data preprocessing and quality control were performed with the immunoSEQ Analyzer. The analysis was limited to productive rearrangements, and each clonotype was defined by a unique CDR3 amino acid sequence. Repertoire clonality was estimated as the Gini-Simpson index, which was calculated using the R package tcR. Gini indices were compared with Student's t test, and associations with tumor size change were assessed by Pearson correlation. TCRdb carries this immuneACCESS record with in-frame sequences only. Its versions omit some clonotypes, under half of them owing to an unresolved V gene in the studies checked, with the rest unexplained. Clone size and the V and J calls come from that table; the DNA yielded D and trimming. A total of about 8,400 clones appear in this sample, 70% of them only once. The ten largest clonotypes hold 2.5% to 3.5% of the sample.

This sample comprised PBMCs, obtained after nivolumab (anti-PD-1) treatment. This chain joins TRBV19 to TRBJ1-3, with 7 middle bases fitting TRBD1. The receptor was isolated from a person aged 40 to 85 with oral cavity squamous cell carcinoma. The CDR3 region: CASSSGQAGNTIYF. Read as DNA, the sequence is TGTGCCAGTAGCTCCGGACAGGCTGGAAACACCATATATTTT.